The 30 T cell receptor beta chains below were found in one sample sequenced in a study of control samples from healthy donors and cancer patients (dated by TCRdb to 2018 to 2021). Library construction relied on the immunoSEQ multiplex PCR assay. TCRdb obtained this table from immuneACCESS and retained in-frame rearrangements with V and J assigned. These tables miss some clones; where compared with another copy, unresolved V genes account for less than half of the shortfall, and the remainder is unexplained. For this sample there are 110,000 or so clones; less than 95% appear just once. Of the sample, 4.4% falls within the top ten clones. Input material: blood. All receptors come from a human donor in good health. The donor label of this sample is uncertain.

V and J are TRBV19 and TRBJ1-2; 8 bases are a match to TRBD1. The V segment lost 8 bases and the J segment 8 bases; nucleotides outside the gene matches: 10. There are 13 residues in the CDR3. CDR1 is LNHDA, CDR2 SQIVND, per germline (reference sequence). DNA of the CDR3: TGTGCCAGTGTCCCAGGGGGCCTCGGGGGCTACACCTTC. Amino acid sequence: CASVPGGLGGYTF.

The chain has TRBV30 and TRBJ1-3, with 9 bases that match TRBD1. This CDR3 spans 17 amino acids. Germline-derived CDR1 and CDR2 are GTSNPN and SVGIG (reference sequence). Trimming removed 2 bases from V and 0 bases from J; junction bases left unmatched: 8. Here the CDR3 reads CAWSLLGTGISGNTIYF. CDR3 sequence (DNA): TGTGCCTGGAGTCTCCTGGGGACAGGGATCTCTGGAAACACCATATATTTT. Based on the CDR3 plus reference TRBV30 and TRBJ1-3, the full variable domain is SQTIHQWPATLVQPVGSPLSLECTVEGTSNPNLYWYRQAAGRGLQLLFYSVGIGQISSEVPQNLSASRPQDRQFILSSKKLLLSDSGFYLCAWSLLGTGISGNTIYFGEGSWLTVV.

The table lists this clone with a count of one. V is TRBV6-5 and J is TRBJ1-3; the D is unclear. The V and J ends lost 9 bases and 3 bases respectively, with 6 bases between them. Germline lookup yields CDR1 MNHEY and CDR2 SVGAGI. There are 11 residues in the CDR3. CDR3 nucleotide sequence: TGTGCCAGTGGGGATGGAAACACCATATATTTT. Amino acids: CASGDGNTIYF.

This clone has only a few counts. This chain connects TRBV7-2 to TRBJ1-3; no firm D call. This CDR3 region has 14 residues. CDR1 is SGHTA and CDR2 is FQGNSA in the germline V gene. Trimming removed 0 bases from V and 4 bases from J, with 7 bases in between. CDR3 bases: TGTGCCAGCAGCTTAGCGAGCGTAGGAAACACCATATATTTT. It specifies CASSLASVGNTIYF.

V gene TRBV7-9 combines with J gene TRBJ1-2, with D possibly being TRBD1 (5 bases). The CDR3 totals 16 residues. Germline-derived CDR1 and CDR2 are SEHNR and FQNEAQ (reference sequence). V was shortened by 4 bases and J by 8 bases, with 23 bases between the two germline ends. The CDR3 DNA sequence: TGTGCCAGCAGCTCTTGGGTAAGGCAGGGTGAAGAAGGCTACACCTTC. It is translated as CASSSWVRQGEEGYTF.

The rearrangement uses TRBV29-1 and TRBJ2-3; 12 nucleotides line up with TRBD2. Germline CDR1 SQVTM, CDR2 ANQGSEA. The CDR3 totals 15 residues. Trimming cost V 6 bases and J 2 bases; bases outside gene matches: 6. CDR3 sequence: CSVQTSGGITDTQYF. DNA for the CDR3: TGCAGCGTCCAGACTAGCGGGGGAATCACAGATACGCAGTATTTT.

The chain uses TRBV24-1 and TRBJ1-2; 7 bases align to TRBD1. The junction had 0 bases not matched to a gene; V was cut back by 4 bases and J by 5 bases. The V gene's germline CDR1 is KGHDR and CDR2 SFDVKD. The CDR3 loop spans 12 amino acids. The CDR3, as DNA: TGTGCCACCAGTGAGACAGGGTATGGCTACACCTTC. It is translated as CATSETGYGYTF.

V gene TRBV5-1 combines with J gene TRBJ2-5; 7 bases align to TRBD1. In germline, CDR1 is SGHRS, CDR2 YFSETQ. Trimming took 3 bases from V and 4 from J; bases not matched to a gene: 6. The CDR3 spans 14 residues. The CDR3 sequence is CASSSYRGLETQYF. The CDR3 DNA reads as TGCGCCAGCAGCTCGTACAGGGGTTTAGAGACCCAGTACTTC.

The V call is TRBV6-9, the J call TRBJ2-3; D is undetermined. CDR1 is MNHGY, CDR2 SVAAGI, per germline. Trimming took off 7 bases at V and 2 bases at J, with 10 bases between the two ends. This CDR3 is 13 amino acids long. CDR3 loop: CASTPDYTDTQYF. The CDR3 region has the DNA TGTGCCAGCACTCCAGATTACACAGATACGCAGTATTTT.

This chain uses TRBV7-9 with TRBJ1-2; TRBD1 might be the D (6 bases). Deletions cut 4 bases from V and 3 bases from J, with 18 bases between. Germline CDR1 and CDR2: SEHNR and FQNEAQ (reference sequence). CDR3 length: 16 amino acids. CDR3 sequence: CASSSLMLQGDYGYTF. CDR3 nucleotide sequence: TGTGCCAGCAGCTCATTAATGCTACAGGGTGACTATGGCTACACCTTC.

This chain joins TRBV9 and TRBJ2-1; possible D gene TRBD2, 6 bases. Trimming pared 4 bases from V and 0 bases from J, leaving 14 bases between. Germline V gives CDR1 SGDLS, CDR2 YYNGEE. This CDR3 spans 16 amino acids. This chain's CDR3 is CASSPLSGSSYNEQFF. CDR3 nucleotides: TGTGCCAGCAGCCCATTATCCGGGAGCTCCTACAATGAGCAGTTCTTC. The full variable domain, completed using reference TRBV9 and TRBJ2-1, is DSGVTQTPKHLITATGQRVTLRCSPRSGDLSVYWYQQSLDQGLQFLIQYYNGEERAKGNILERFSAQQFPDLHSELNLSSLELGDSALYFCASSPLSGSSYNEQFFGPGTRLTVL.

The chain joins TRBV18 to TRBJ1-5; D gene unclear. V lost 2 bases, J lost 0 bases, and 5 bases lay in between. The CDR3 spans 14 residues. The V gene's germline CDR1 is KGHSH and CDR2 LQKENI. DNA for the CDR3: TGTGCCAGCTCACCATCTGGTAGCAATCAGCCCCAGCATTTT. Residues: CASSPSGSNQPQHF.

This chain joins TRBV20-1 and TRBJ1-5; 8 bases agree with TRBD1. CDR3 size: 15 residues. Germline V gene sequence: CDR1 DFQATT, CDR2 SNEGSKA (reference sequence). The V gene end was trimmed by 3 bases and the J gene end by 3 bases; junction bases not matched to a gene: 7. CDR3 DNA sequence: TGCAGTGCTAGTAAGTACAGGGGGAACAATCAGCCCCAGCATTTT. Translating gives CSASKYRGNNQPQHF.

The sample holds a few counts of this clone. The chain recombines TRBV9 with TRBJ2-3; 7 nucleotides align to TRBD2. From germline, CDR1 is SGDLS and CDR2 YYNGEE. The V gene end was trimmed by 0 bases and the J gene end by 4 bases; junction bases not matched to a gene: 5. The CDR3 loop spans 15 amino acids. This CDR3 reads CASSVAAGEADTQYF. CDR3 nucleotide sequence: TGTGCCAGCAGCGTAGCGGCGGGGGAGGCAGATACGCAGTATTTT.

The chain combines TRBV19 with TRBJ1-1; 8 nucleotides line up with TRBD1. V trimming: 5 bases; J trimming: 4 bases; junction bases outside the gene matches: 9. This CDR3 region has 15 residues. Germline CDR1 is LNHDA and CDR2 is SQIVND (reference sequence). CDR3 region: CASSFSRGPGTEAFF. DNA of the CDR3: TGTGCCAGTAGTTTCTCCAGGGGGCCCGGCACTGAAGCTTTCTTT. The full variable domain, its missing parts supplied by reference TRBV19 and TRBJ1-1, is DGGITQSPKYLFRKEGQNVTLSCEQNLNHDAMYWYRQDPGQGLRLIYYSQIVNDFQKGDIAEGYSVSREKKESFPLTVTSAQKNPTAFYLCASSFSRGPGTEAFFGQGTRLTVV.

CDR3 DNA: TGCGCCAGCAGTCAACTTGTGGACAGGGGGGACGGCGGGGAGCTGTTTTTT. Its protein product is CASSQLVDRGDGGELFF. The chain recombines TRBV23-1 with TRBJ2-2; 10 nucleotides match TRBD1. Being an ORF, TRBV23-1 has a function that is uncertain. The junction had 10 bases not matched to a gene; V was cut back by 2 bases and J by 7 bases. This CDR3 spans 17 amino acids.

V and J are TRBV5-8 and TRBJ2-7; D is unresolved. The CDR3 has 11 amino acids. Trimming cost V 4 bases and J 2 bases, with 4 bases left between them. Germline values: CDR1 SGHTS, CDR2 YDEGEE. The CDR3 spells CASSGAYEQYF. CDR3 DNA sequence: TGTGCCAGCAGCGGCGCCTACGAGCAGTACTTC.

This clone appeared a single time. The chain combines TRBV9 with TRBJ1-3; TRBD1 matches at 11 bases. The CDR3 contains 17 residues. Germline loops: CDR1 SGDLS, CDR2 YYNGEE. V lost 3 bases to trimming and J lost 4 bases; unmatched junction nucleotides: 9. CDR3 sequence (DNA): TGTGCCAGCAGCGCCTCCGGGACAGGGGGTTTGGGAAACACCATATATTTT. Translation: CASSASGTGGLGNTIYF. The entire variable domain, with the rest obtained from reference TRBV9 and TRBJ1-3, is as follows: DSGVTQTPKHLITATGQRVTLRCSPRSGDLSVYWYQQSLDQGLQFLIQYYNGEERAKGNILERFSAQQFPDLHSELNLSSLELGDSALYFCASSASGTGGLGNTIYFGEGSWLTVV.

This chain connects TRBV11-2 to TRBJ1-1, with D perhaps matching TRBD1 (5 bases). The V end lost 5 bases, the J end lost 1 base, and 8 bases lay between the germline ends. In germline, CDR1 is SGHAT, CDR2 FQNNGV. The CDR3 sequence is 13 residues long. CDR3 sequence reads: CASSRQTNTEAFF. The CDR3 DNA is TGTGCCAGCAGCCGACAGACGAACACTGAAGCTTTCTTT.

CDR3 bases: TGTGCCGGAACACAGGGGTGGGCTCGGCCGAACACTGAAGCTTTCTTT. As protein: CAGTQGWARPNTEAFF. The chain joins TRBV30 to TRBJ1-1; 7 positions match TRBD1. This CDR3 contains 16 residues. CDR1 and CDR2 (germline): GTSNPN, SVGIG (reference sequence). V shed 8 bases and J 1 base; nucleotides not matched to a gene: 16.

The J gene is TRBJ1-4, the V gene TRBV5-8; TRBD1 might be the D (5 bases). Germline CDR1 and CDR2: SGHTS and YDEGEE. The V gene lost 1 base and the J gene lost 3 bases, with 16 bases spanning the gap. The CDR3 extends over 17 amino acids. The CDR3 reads CASSLKGWYRANEKLFF. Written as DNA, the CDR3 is TGTGCCAGCAGCTTGAAGGGGTGGTATCGAGCTAATGAAAAACTGTTTTTT.

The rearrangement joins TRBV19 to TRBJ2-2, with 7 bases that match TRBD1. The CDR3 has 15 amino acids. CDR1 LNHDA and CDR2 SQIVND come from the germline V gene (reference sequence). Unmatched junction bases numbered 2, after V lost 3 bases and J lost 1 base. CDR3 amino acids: CASSMDRRNTGELFF. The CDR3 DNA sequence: TGTGCCAGTAGTATGGACAGGAGGAACACCGGGGAGCTGTTTTTT.

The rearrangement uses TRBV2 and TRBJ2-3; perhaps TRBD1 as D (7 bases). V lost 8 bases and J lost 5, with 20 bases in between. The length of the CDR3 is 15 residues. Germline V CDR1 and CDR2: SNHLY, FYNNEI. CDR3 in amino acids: CASPTRGGGEDTQYF. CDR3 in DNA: TGTGCCAGCCCTACCCGAGGAGGGGGCGAAGATACGCAGTATTTT. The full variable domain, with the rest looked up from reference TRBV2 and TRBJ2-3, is EPEVTQTPSHQVTQMGQEVILRCVPISNHLYFYWYRQILGQKVEFLVSFYNNEISEKSEIFDDQFSVERPDGSNFTLKIRSTKLEDSAMYFCASPTRGGGEDTQYFGPGTRLTVL.

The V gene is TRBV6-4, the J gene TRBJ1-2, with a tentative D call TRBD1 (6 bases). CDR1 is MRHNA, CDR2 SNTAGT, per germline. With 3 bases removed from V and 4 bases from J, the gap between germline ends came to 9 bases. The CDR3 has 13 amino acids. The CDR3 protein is CASSEGGPYGYTF. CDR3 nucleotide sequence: TGTGCCAGCAGTGAGGGGGGGCCCTATGGCTACACCTTC.

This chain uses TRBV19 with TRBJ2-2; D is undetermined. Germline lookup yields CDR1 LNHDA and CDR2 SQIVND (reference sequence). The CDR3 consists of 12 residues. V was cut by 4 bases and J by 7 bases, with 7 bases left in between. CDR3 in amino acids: CASSRVNGELFF. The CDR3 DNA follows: TGTGCCAGTAGTAGGGTGAACGGGGAGCTGTTTTTT.

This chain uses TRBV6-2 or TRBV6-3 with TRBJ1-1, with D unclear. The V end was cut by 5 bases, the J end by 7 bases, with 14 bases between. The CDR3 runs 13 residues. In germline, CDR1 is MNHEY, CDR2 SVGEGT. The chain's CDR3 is CASSRRRYSEAFF. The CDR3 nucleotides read TGTGCCAGCAGTCGCCGGCGATACAGTGAAGCTTTCTTT.

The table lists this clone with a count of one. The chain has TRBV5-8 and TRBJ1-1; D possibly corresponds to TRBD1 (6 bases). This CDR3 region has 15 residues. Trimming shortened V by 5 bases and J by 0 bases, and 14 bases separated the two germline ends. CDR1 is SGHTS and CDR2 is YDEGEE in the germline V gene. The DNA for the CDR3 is TGTGCCAGCAGGCAGGGGTCTGTCATGAACACTGAAGCTTTCTTT. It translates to CASRQGSVMNTEAFF.

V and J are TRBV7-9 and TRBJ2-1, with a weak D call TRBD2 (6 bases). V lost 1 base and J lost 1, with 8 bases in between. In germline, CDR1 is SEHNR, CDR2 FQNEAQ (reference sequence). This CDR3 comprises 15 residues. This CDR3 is CASSLDGGSYNEQFF. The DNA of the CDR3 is TGTGCCAGCAGCTTAGACGGGGGATCCTACAATGAGCAGTTCTTC.

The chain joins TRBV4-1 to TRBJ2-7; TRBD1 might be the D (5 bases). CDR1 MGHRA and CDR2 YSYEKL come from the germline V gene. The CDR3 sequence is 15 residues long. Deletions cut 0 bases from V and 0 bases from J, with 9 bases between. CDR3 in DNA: TGCGCCAGCAGCCAAGAAGAAGGGGCCTCCTACGAGCAGTACTTC. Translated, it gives CASSQEEGASYEQYF.

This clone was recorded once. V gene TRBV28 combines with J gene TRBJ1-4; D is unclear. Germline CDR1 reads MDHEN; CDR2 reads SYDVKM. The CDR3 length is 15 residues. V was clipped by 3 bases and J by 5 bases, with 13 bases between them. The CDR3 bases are TGTGCCAGCAGTTTTCTAGGGAATTGGAATGAAAAACTGTTTTTT. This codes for CASSFLGNWNEKLFF.